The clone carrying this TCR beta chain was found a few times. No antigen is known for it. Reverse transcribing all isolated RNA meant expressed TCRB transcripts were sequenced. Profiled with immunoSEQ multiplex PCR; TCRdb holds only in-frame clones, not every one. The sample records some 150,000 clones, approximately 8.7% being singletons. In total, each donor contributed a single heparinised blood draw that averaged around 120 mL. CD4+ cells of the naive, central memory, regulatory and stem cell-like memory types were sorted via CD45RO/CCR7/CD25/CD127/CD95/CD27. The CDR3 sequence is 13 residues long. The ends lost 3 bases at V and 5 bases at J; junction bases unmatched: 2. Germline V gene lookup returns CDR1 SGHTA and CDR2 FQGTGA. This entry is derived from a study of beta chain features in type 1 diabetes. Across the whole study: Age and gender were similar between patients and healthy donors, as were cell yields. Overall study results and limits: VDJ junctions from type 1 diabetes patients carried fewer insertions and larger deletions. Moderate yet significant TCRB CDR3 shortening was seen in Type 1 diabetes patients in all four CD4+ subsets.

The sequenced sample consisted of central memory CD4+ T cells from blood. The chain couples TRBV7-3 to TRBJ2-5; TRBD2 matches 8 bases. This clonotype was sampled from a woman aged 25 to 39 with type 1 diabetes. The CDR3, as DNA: TGTGCCAGCAGCTTTACGGGAGGGGAGACCCAGTACTTC. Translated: CASSFTGGETQYF.